These 8 T cell receptor beta chains came from one sample sequenced in a study of HIV-infected patients and healthy controls. No cell fractionation was done, so the repertoire covers all unsorted peripheral blood T cells. 450 to 600 ng RNA was reverse transcribed with alpha and beta constant-region primers. Each of the alpha and beta chains got its own library through chain-specific third strand synthesis with indices. TCRdb ran MiXCR on the 5' RACE reads and lists one entry per CDR3 protein. The sample lists 10,000 to 15,000 distinct CDR3 sequences, less than 6.5% occurring once. The source material was blood. These receptors were obtained from an adult in good health.

This clonotype has a count of ten or more. The rearrangement uses TRBV6-4 and TRBJ2-3; 10 positions agree with TRBD2. This CDR3 has 15 residues. The junction had 8 bases not matched to a gene; V was cut back by 4 bases and J by 7 bases. Germline values: CDR1 MRHNA, CDR2 SNTAGT. CDR3 protein: CASSVTSGEGHTQYF. For the CDR3, the DNA is TGTGCCAGCAGTGTCACTAGCGGGGAGGGTCATACGCAGTATTTT.

This clonotype is medium-sized within its sample. The chain has TRBV19 and TRBJ2-7; the D gene is possibly TRBD2 (5 bases). The V end was cut by 5 bases, the J end by 2 bases, with 10 bases between. The CDR3 is made up of 13 amino acids. Germline V CDR1 and CDR2: LNHDA, SQIVND (reference sequence). DNA of the CDR3: TGTGCCAGTAGTCTCGCCGGGGCCTACGAGCAGTACTTC. It codes for CASSLAGAYEQYF.

In this sample, this clonotype turned up a few times. CDR3 nucleotide sequence: TGTGCCACCAGTGATTTACCACCGGACAGGGGGCTTAACACCGGGGAGCTGTTTTTT. Encoded protein: CATSDLPPDRGLNTGELFF. The V gene is TRBV24-1, the J gene TRBJ2-2; 11 positions agree with TRBD1. This CDR3 is built from 19 residues. The germline V gene has CDR1 KGHDR and CDR2 SFDVKD. The trim removed 1 base at V and 2 bases at J, leaving 8 bases unmatched.

This clonotype came up many times. The J gene is TRBJ1-1, the V gene TRBV3-1; D remains ambiguous. This CDR3 has 15 residues. Per germline, CDR1 LGHDT and CDR2 YNNKEL (reference sequence). Trimming stripped 1 base from V and 4 bases from J, with 13 bases between. CDR3 sequence (DNA): TGTGCCAGCAGCCAAGTTCGCGGCGTCGGCACTGAAGCTTTCTTT. Protein: CASSQVRGVGTEAFF.

Only a few counts were recorded for this clonotype. The rearrangement links TRBV20-1 to TRBJ2-7, with D perhaps being TRBD1 or TRBD2 (7 bases each). Between the trimmed V and J ends, which lost 5 bases and 0 bases, there was a span of 17 bases. Germline assignment: CDR1 DFQATT and CDR2 SNEGSKA (reference sequence). This CDR3 region has 15 residues. CDR3 in amino acids: CSAAKGRGGSYEQYF. The CDR3 coding sequence is TGCAGTGCTGCAAAGGGCAGGGGGGGCTCCTACGAGCAGTACTTC.

This clonotype has a count of ten or more. V usage is TRBV20-1 and J usage is TRBJ2-5; D perhaps matches TRBD1 (5 bases). V lost 3 bases and J 5 bases, leaving 13 bases between the germline ends. The germline CDR1 and CDR2 sequences are DFQATT and SNEGSKA (reference sequence). This CDR3 comprises 13 residues. The CDR3 here is CSASWEGVETQYF. The CDR3 DNA reads as TGCAGTGCTAGTTGGGAAGGGGTCGAGACCCAGTACTTC.

By share of the sample, this clonotype is medium-sized. The chain couples TRBV6-1 to TRBJ1-5, with 8 nucleotides matching TRBD1. The germline gives CDR1 MNHNS, CDR2 SASEGT. The CDR3 sequence is 15 residues long. The trim removed 2 bases at V and 4 bases at J, leaving 4 bases unmatched. The CDR3 reads CASSELWTGNQPQHF. The CDR3 coding sequence is TGTGCCAGCAGTGAATTGTGGACAGGGAATCAGCCCCAGCATTTT.

The table lists this clonotype with many counts. The CDR3 DNA reads as TGTGCCAGTAGTCCACAGGGAACCCGTACTGAAGCTTTCTTT. It specifies CASSPQGTRTEAFF. The genes are TRBV19 and TRBJ1-1; maybe TRBD1 (6 bases). CDR3 length: 14 residues. Germline loops: CDR1 LNHDA, CDR2 SQIVND (reference sequence). V gave up 5 bases and J gave up 5 bases, with 15 bases separating them.